Reported below is one T cell receptor (beta chain). Its antigen is currently not known. Base qualities are not provided; no much larger clone lies one nucleotide away. Per the germline V gene (reference sequence), MNHNY is the CDR1 and SVGAGI is the CDR2. Taken from cysteine to phenylalanine, the CDR3 has 15 residues. The sequence is cut down to CDR3 DNA, 45 bases in frame from base 1. Germline trimming: 6 bases from V, 0 bases from J; junction bases outside gene matches: 7. Collaborating institutions collected whole blood in K2EDTA tubes following their own protocols. For TCRbeta analysis, collaborators shipped samples in one of three forms: frozen whole blood, isolated PBMCs, or DNA extracted from either of those sample types. TCRbeta CDR3 regions were amplified from genomic DNA by means of the immunoSEQ Assay, a bias-controlled multiplex PCR. Under the source paper's analysis protocol: Nucleated cell counts per sample were estimated from amplification of reference gene primers within the assay. Sequence reads were collapsed and filtered to measure the absolute abundance of every unique TCRbeta CDR3 rearrangement. Productive Simpson clonality was computed per sample as the square root of Simpson's diversity index over productive rearrangements. The table comes from immuneACCESS by way of TCRdb, which keeps in-frame sequences with V and J called. Part of the clones is missing from these tables; in studies checked, under half for an unresolved V gene and the rest for unknown reasons. V, J and clone size were drawn from that table, and D and trimming were deduced from the DNA. Here the sample has 200,000 to 250,000 clones; 84% occur a single time. The top ten clonotypes cover roughly a tenth of the sample.

This record belongs to a study of blood T cell repertoires in COVID-19 (dated by TCRdb to the early 2020s). Regarding the study in general: Collaborator samples came from the United States, Italy and Spain and covered acute and convalescent phases of COVID-19. The prospective study material was composed of cDNA or gDNA derived from T cells, B-cell-depleted T cells, or PBMCs. Deeply sampled blood TCRbeta repertoires from subjects exposed to, actively infected with, or recovered from COVID-19 were included in the dataset. The repertoires were released in a freely available public database meant as a resource for research on the immune response to SARS-CoV-2. Samples came from the ongoing ImmuneRACE study (first 160 participants) plus 1,254 subjects from 6 global collaborators. Sample metadata almost always included a de-identified subject ID, COVID-19 status, age in years and sex. Where HLA class I and class II types were available, the types were taken from metadata supplied by the sample provider, not from assay-based typing.

The investigation overall reported the following: Clinical and demographic metadata were provided uncurated, with the amount varying by source and participant.

The chain uses TRBV6-6 and TRBJ1-1, with TRBD1 matching 7 junction bases. Specimen: peripheral blood. This receptor was identified in a man aged 45 to 65 with active or convalescent COVID-19. The nucleotides read TGTGCCAGCAGCTCCGCTGACAGGGTGAACACTGAAGCTTTCTTT. Its coded protein is CASSSADRVNTEAFF.